What follows are 10 T cell receptor beta chains derived from one specimen sequenced in a study of T cell responses to AZD1222 COVID-19 vaccine. Profiled with immunoSEQ multiplex PCR; TCRdb holds only in-frame clones, not every one. In the table there are about 130,000 clones, around 83% of which are singletons. Specimen: peripheral blood, collected 28 days after the second AZD1222 dose. These TCRs come from an adult who received the AZD1222 COVID-19 vaccine.

This chain joins TRBV4-1 and TRBJ1-2; D is uncertain. V shed 1 base and J shed 8 bases, with 14 bases lying between them. The germline gives CDR1 MGHRA, CDR2 YSYEKL. CDR3 length: 14 residues. CDR3 sequence: CASSQGEGREGYTF. The DNA of the CDR3 is TGCGCCAGCAGCCAAGGAGAAGGGCGCGAGGGCTACACCTTC.

V and J are TRBV11-1 and TRBJ1-1; D is perhaps TRBD1 (5 bases). From germline, CDR1 is SGHAT and CDR2 FQDESV (reference sequence). Trimming shortened V by 0 bases and J by 0 bases, and 11 bases separated the two germline ends. The CDR3 is made up of 16 amino acids. The CDR3: CASSLARGGVNTEAFF. The CDR3 DNA sequence: TGTGCCAGCAGCTTAGCTAGGGGAGGAGTGAACACTGAAGCTTTCTTT.

The gene calls are TRBV20-1 and TRBJ1-1; the D is unclear. Germline assignment: CDR1 DFQATT and CDR2 SNEGSKA (reference sequence). V lost 3 bases to trimming and J lost 1 base, with 6 bases between them. There are 12 residues in the CDR3. The CDR3 is CSASLGNTEAFF. CDR3 nucleotides: TGCAGTGCTAGTCTCGGGAACACTGAAGCTTTCTTT.

The J gene is TRBJ1-5, the V gene TRBV5-6; 7 positions match TRBD1. V lost 4 bases to trimming and J lost 3 bases; unmatched junction nucleotides: 10. The CDR3 is made up of 16 amino acids. The germline gives CDR1 SGHDT, CDR2 YYEEEE. Here the CDR3 reads CASSRTRTGDNQPQHF. DNA for the CDR3: TGTGCCAGCAGCCGAACCAGGACAGGTGACAATCAGCCCCAGCATTTT.

The CDR3 nucleotides read TGTGCCAGCAGAAGGGGCGGGGAGGCCAACGTCCTGACTTTC. Translated: CASRRGGEANVLTF. This sequence joins TRBV6-5 and TRBJ2-6; D possibly corresponds to TRBD2 (6 bases). CDR1 is MNHEY and CDR2 is SVGAGI in the germline V gene. V gave up 6 bases and J gave up 6 bases, with 12 bases separating them. The length of the CDR3 is 14 residues.

The chain couples TRBV6-6 to TRBJ2-2; possibly TRBD1 for D (5 bases). CDR1 is MNHNY and CDR2 is SVGAGI in the germline V gene (reference sequence). V was clipped by 6 bases and J by 3 bases, with 14 bases between them. CDR3 length equals 15 residues. The CDR3 loop is CASSPTDRDTGELFF. The CDR3 DNA is TGTGCCAGCAGCCCGACAGATCGGGACACCGGGGAGCTGTTTTTT.

The chain has TRBV5-1 and TRBJ1-3; a weak D match, TRBD1 (5 bases). This CDR3 has 15 amino acids. The germline V gene encodes CDR1 SGHRS and CDR2 YFSETQ. Trimming removed 4 bases from V and 1 base from J, with 12 bases in between. The DNA of the CDR3 is TGCGCCAGCAGCCCGGAGGGGTTATCTGGAAACACCATATATTTT. This codes for CASSPEGLSGNTIYF.

The chain employs TRBV30 and TRBJ1-3; TRBD1 matches 9 bases. The CDR3 sequence is 16 residues long. Germline V gene lookup returns CDR1 GTSNPN and CDR2 SVGIG (reference sequence). V shed 5 bases and J 0 bases; nucleotides not matched to a gene: 8. The CDR3 spells CAWVTGGFNSGNTIYF. CDR3 nucleotides: TGTGCCTGGGTTACAGGGGGCTTCAACTCTGGAAACACCATATATTTT. Full variable domain (missing parts from reference TRBV30 and TRBJ1-3): SQTIHQWPATLVQPVGSPLSLECTVEGTSNPNLYWYRQAAGRGLQLLFYSVGIGQISSEVPQNLSASRPQDRQFILSSKKLLLSDSGFYLCAWVTGGFNSGNTIYFGEGSWLTVV.

The V gene is TRBV4-2, the J gene TRBJ1-5; unclear D gene. The CDR3 has 17 residues. The germline V gene has CDR1 LGHNA and CDR2 YNFKEQ. Deletions cut 2 bases from V and 1 base from J, with 15 bases between. The CDR3 DNA reads as TGTGCCAGCAGCCAAATAGACTCAGGTGGGAGCAATCAGCCCCAGCATTTT. It yields the protein CASSQIDSGGSNQPQHF.

The chain recombines TRBV7-2 with TRBJ2-1; no clear D gene. CDR3 length: 15 amino acids. The V and J ends lost 5 bases and 0 bases respectively, with 11 bases between them. Germline CDR1 SGHTA, CDR2 FQGNSA. The CDR3 loop is CASSPRGFSYNEQFF. CDR3 DNA sequence: TGTGCCAGCAGCCCCCGTGGTTTCTCCTACAATGAGCAGTTCTTC.